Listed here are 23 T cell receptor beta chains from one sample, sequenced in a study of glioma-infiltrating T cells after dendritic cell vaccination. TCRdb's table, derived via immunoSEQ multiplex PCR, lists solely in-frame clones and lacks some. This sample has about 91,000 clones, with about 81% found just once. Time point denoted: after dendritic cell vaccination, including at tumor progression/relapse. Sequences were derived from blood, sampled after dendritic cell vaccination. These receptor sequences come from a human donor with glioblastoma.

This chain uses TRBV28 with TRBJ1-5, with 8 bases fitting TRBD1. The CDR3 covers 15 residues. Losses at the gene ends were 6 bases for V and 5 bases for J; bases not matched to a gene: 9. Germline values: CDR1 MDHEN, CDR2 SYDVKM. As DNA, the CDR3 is TGTGCCAGCAGCCTCACAGGGGGGGTGGATCAGCCCCAGCATTTT. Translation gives CASSLTGGVDQPQHF.

Written as DNA, the CDR3 is TGTGCCAGCAGCTTGTTGGGGGCTGGGGAGACCCAGTACTTC. This gives the protein CASSLLGAGETQYF. V usage is TRBV5-6 and J usage is TRBJ2-5, with D tentatively TRBD1 (6 bases). Germline V gives CDR1 SGHDT, CDR2 YYEEEE. The length of the CDR3 is 14 residues. V gave up 1 base and J gave up 5 bases, with 12 bases separating them.

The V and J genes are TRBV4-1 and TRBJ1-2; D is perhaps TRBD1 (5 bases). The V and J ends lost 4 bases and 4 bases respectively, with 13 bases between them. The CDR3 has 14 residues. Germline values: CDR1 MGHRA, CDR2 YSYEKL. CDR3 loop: CASSPIRDAYGYTF. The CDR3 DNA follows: TGCGCCAGCAGCCCAATCAGGGATGCCTATGGCTACACCTTC.

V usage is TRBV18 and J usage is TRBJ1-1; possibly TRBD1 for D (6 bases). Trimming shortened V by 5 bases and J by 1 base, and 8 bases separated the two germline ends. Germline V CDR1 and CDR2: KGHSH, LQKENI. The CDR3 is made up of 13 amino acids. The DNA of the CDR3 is TGTGCCAGCTCAACGGGACAGAACACTGAAGCTTTCTTT. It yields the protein CASSTGQNTEAFF.

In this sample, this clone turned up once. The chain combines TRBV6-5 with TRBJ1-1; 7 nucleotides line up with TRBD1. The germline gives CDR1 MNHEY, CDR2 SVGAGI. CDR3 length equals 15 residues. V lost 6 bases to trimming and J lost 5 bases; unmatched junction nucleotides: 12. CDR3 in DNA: TGTGCCAGCAGGGGGATTGGGACAGTAGGTACTGAAGCTTTCTTT. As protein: CASRGIGTVGTEAFF.

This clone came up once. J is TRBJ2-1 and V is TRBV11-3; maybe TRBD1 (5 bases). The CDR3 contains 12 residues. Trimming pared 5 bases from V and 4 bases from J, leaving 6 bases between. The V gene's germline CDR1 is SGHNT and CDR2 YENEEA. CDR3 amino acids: CASSRQYNEQFF. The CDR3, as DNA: TGTGCCAGCAGCCGACAGTACAATGAGCAGTTCTTC.

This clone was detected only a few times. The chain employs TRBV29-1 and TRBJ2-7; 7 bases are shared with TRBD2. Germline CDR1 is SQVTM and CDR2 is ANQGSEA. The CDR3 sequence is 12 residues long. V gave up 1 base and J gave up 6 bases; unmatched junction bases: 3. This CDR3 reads CSVEGGGIEQYF. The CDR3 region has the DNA TGCAGCGTTGAAGGGGGGGGGATCGAGCAGTACTTC.

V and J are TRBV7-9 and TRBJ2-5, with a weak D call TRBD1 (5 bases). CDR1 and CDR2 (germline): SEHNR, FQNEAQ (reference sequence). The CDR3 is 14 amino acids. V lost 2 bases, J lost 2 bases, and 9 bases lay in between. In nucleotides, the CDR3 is TGTGCCAGCAGCTTAACGGCAGGGCAAGAGACCCAGTACTTC. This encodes CASSLTAGQETQYF. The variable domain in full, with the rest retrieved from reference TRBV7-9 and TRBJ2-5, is DTGVSQNPRHKITKRGQNVTFRCDPISEHNRLYWYRQTLGQGPEFLTYFQNEAQLEKSRLLSDRFSAERPKGSFSTLEIQRTEQGDSAMYLCASSLTAGQETQYFGPGTRLLVL.

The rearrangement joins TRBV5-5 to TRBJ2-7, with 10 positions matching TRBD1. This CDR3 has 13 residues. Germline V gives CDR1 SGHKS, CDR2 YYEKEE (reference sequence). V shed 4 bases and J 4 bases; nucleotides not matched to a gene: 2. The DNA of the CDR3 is TGTGCCAGCAGCAGGGACAGGGGATACGAGCAGTACTTC. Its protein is CASSRDRGYEQYF.

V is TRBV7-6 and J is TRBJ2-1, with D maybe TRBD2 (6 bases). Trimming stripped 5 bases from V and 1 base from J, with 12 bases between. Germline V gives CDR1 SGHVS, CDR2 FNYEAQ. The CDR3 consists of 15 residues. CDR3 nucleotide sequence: TGTGCCAGCAGCCCCGTGGGGGGATCCTACAATGAGCAGTTCTTC. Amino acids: CASSPVGGSYNEQFF.

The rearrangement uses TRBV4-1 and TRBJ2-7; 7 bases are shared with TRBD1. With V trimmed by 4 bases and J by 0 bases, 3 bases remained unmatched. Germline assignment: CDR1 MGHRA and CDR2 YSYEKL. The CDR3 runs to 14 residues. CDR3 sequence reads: CASSRDRVSYEQYV. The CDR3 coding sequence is TGCGCCAGCAGCCGAGACAGGGTCTCCTACGAGCAGTACGTC.

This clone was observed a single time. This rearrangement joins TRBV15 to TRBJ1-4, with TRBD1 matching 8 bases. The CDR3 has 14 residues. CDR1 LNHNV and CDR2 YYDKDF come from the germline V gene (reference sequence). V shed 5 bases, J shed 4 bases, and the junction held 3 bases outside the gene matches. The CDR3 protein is CATSEDRDNEKLFF. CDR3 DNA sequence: TGTGCCACCAGCGAGGACAGGGATAATGAAAAACTGTTTTTT.

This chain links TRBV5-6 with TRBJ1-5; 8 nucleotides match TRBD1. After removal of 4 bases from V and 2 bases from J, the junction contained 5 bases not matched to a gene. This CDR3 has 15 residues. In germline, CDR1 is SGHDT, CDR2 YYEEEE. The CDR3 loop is CASSRTGLGNQPQHF. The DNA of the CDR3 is TGTGCCAGCAGCCGGACAGGGCTTGGCAATCAGCCCCAGCATTTT.

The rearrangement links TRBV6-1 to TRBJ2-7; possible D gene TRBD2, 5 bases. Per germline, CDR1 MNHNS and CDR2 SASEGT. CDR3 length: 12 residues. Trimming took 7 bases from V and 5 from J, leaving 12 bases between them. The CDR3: CASTRGFNEQYF. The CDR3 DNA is TGTGCCAGCACTCGCGGGTTCAACGAGCAGTACTTC.

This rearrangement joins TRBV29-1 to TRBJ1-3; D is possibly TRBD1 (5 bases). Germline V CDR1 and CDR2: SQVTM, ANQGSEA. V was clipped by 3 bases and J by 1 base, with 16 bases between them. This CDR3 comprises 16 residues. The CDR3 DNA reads TGCAGCGTTGATGGGCGGGGGAAGGGGTCTGGAAACACCATATATTTT. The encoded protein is CSVDGRGKGSGNTIYF.

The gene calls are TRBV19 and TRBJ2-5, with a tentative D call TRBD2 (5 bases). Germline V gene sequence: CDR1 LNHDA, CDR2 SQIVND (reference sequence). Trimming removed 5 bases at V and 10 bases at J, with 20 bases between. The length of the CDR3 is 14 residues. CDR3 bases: TGTGCCAGTAGTCTGATAATAGGAGGAGTGGACCAGTACTTC. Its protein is CASSLIIGGVDQYF. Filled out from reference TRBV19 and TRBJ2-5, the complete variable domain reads DGGITQSPKYLFRKEGQNVTLSCEQNLNHDAMYWYRQDPGQGLRLIYYSQIVNDFQKGDIAEGYSVSREKKESFPLTVTSAQKNPTAFYLCASSLIIGGVDQYFGPGTRLLVL.

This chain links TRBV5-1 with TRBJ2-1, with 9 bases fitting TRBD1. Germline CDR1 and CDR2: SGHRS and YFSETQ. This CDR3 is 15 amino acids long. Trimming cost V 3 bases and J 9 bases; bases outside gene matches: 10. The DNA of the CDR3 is TGCGCCAGCAGCTCCATACTACAGGGGGCGAGTGAGCAGTTCTTC. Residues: CASSSILQGASEQFF.

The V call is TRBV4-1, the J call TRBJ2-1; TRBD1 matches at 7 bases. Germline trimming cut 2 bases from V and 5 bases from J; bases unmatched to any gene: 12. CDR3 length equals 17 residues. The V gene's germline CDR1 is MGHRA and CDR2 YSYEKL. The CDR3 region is CASSQPPRTGVNNEQFF. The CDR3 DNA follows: TGCGCCAGCAGCCAACCCCCCAGGACAGGAGTTAACAATGAGCAGTTCTTC.

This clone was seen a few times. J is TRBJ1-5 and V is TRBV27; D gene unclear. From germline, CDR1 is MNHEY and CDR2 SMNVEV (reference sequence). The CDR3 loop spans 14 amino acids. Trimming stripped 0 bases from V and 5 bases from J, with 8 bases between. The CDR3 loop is CASSLSVQYQPQHF. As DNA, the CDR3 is TGTGCCAGCAGTTTATCTGTTCAGTATCAGCCCCAGCATTTT.

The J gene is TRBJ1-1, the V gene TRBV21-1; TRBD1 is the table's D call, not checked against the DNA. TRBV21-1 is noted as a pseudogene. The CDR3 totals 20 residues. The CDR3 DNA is TGTGCCAGCAGCAAAGGATCCCATCAAAGGGGCAGGATTATCTCTACTCTTTTTTTCTTT. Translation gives CASSKGSHQRGRIISTLFFF.

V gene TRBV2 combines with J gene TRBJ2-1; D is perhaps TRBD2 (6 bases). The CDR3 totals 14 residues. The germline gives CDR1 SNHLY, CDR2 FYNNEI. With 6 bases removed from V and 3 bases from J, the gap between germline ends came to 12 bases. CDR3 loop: CASRPPGLYNEQFF. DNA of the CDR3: TGTGCCAGCAGGCCTCCGGGACTCTACAATGAGCAGTTCTTC.

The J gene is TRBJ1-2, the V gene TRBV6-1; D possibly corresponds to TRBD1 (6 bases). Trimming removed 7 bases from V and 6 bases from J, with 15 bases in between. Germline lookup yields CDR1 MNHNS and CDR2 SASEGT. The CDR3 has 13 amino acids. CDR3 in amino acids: CASIFRGIDGYTF. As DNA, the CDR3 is TGTGCCAGCATATTTAGGGGGATAGATGGCTACACCTTC.

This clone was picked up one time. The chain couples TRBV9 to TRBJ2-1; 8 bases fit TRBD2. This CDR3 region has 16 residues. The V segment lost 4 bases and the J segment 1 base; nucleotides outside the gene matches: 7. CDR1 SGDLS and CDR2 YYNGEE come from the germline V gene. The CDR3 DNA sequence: TGTGCCAGCAGCCCCCGGGGGGGGTCGTCCTACAATGAGCAGTTCTTC. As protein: CASSPRGGSSYNEQFF.